The 27 T cell receptor beta chains given below trace back to one sample, sequenced in a study of T cell repertoires in cytomegalovirus infection. TCRdb analysed the reads with MiXCR anew, one entry per CDR3 protein. In the table there are some 150,000 distinct CDR3 sequences, about 6% of which are singletons. Sequencing input: PBMCs. The source is a human donor in good health (CMV status not recorded). Some clones in this sample may be carry-over from other donors' samples.

This clonotype was observed a few times. This chain connects TRBV20-1 to TRBJ1-1; unclear D gene. CDR1 is DFQATT and CDR2 is SNEGSKA in the germline V gene (reference sequence). The germline V and J ends were trimmed by 3 bases and 3 bases, with 14 bases remaining between them. This CDR3 contains 14 residues. The CDR3: CSASNGVRDTEAFF. Here the CDR3 DNA reads TGCAGTGCTAGTAATGGGGTGCGGGACACTGAAGCTTTCTTT.

This clonotype has a count of ten or more. The CDR3 loop is CASSLSGQAEEQYF. The CDR3 bases are TGTGCCAGCAGCTTATCAGGGCAGGCAGAAGAGCAGTACTTC. The chain uses TRBV7-2 and TRBJ2-7; TRBD1 is a possible D gene (5 bases). CDR1 is SGHTA, CDR2 FQGNSA, per germline. The CDR3 consists of 14 residues. V shed 2 bases and J shed 7 bases, with 15 bases lying between them.

There are many counts of this clonotype. This sequence joins TRBV7-9 and TRBJ2-7; TRBD1 matches at 7 bases. The CDR3 sequence is 14 residues long. Germline-derived CDR1 and CDR2 are SEHNR and FQNEAQ (reference sequence). The V gene end was trimmed by 5 bases and the J gene end by 3 bases; junction bases not matched to a gene: 7. The CDR3: CASSRTGDSYEQYF. CDR3 nucleotides: TGTGCCAGCAGCCGAACCGGGGACAGCTACGAGCAGTACTTC.

This sequence joins TRBV19 and TRBJ1-2, with a possible D match to TRBD1 (5 bases). The length of the CDR3 is 14 residues. The germline V gene encodes CDR1 LNHDA and CDR2 SQIVND (reference sequence). The V end lost 3 bases, the J end lost 3 bases, and 11 bases lay between the germline ends. The CDR3 reads CASSITGGYYGYTF. For the CDR3, the DNA is TGTGCCAGTAGTATCACAGGAGGTTACTATGGCTACACCTTC. The complete variable domain, with remaining parts taken from reference TRBV19 and TRBJ1-2, reads DGGITQSPKYLFRKEGQNVTLSCEQNLNHDAMYWYRQDPGQGLRLIYYSQIVNDFQKGDIAEGYSVSREKKESFPLTVTSAQKNPTAFYLCASSITGGYYGYTFGSGTRLTVV.

This clonotype was found many times. The CDR3 loop reads CASSLSGNTGELFF. In nucleotides, the CDR3 is TGTGCCAGCAGCTTATCAGGGAACACCGGGGAGCTGTTTTTT. The J gene is TRBJ2-2, the V gene TRBV7-2; no clear D gene. Per germline, CDR1 SGHTA and CDR2 FQGNSA. This CDR3 has 14 amino acids. The V end was cut by 2 bases, the J end by 1 base, with 5 bases between.

This clonotype was recorded many times. The CDR3: CASSPGTASNTIYF. In DNA, the CDR3 is TGTGCCAGCAGCCCGGGGACAGCGTCAAACACCATATATTTT. The chain employs TRBV7-3 and TRBJ1-3, with 7 positions matching TRBD1. The length of the CDR3 is 14 residues. V dropped 5 bases and J dropped 6; count of bases not matched to a gene: 7. Per the germline V gene, CDR1 is SGHTA and CDR2 is FQGTGA.

This clonotype has only a few counts. The chain has TRBV25-1 and TRBJ1-1, with D possibly TRBD1 on 5 matching bases. CDR1 and CDR2 from the germline V gene are MGHDK and SYGVNS. Trimming removed 10 bases from V and 5 bases from J, with 17 bases in between. The CDR3 extends over 13 amino acids. As DNA, the CDR3 is TGTGCCACCCATGGGGCCCTGGGGACTGAAGCTTTCTTT. Protein sequence: CATHGALGTEAFF.

The chain uses TRBV30 and TRBJ2-6; a possible D gene is TRBD1 (5 bases). The CDR3 contains 14 residues. CDR1 and CDR2 (germline): GTSNPN, SVGIG (reference sequence). Trimming removed 7 bases at V and 0 bases at J, with 10 bases between. Here the CDR3 reads CASRQTSGANVLTF. The CDR3 nucleotides read TGTGCCTCCCGACAGACCTCTGGGGCCAACGTCCTGACTTTC. The whole variable domain, filled in from reference TRBV30 and TRBJ2-6, reads SQTIHQWPATLVQPVGSPLSLECTVEGTSNPNLYWYRQAAGRGLQLLFYSVGIGQISSEVPQNLSASRPQDRQFILSSKKLLLSDSGFYLCASRQTSGANVLTFGAGSRLTVL.

This clonotype was counted at least ten times. The rearrangement uses TRBV6-6 and TRBJ1-2; possible D gene TRBD1, 5 bases. This CDR3 has 16 residues. V was cut by 4 bases and J by 8 bases, with 23 bases left in between. Looked up from germline, CDR1 is MNHNY and CDR2 is SVGAGI (reference sequence). In DNA, the CDR3 is TGTGCCAGCAGTTCACGGCGGGGGACGGATAGACAAGGCTACACCTTC. This codes for CASSSRRGTDRQGYTF.

This clonotype was detected many times. V is TRBV7-2 and J is TRBJ2-5; tentatively, D is TRBD1 (6 bases). The CDR3 extends over 14 amino acids. Deletions cut 3 bases from V and 1 base from J, with 9 bases between. Looked up from germline, CDR1 is SGHTA and CDR2 is FQGNSA. The CDR3 sequence: CASSFSRGQETQYF. As DNA, the CDR3 is TGTGCCAGCAGCTTTAGCAGGGGCCAAGAGACCCAGTACTTC.

In its sample, this clonotype was seen many times. The chain employs TRBV2 and TRBJ2-1, with D tentatively TRBD1 (8 bases). CDR1 is SNHLY and CDR2 is FYNNEI in the germline V gene. The CDR3 contains 14 residues. The V and J ends lost 10 bases and 3 bases respectively, with 16 bases between them. The CDR3 reads CATRTGRDYNEQFF. In DNA form, the CDR3 reads TGTGCCACCCGGACAGGGAGGGACTACAATGAGCAGTTCTTC.

This clonotype was observed at least ten times. The rearrangement links TRBV7-8 to TRBJ2-4; a weak D match, TRBD1 (6 bases). The length of the CDR3 is 15 residues. Germline-derived CDR1 and CDR2 are SGHVS and FQNEAQ. V gave up 4 bases and J gave up 8 bases, with 18 bases separating them. The CDR3, as DNA: TGTGCCAGCAGCTCCAGGGACATCCCAGGAGACATTCAGTACTTC. It translates to CASSSRDIPGDIQYF.

This clonotype was recorded at least ten times. This chain uses TRBV7-2 with TRBJ1-2, with D maybe TRBD1 (6 bases). The CDR3 covers 15 residues. Germline assignment: CDR1 SGHTA and CDR2 FQGNSA. V lost 5 bases, J lost 2 bases, and 15 bases lay in between. Here the CDR3 DNA reads TGTGCCAGCAGCCCACAAACAGGGATAAACTATGGCTACACCTTC. It encodes CASSPQTGINYGYTF. Using reference TRBV7-2 and TRBJ1-2 for the parts outside the CDR3, the full variable domain is GAGVSQSPSNKVTEKGKDVELRCDPISGHTALYWYRQSLGQGLEFLIYFQGNSAPDKSGLPSDRFSAERTGGSVSTLTIQRTQQEDSAVYLCASSPQTGINYGYTFGSGTRLTVV.

The chain uses TRBV6-1 and TRBJ2-7, with D perhaps assigned TRBD1 or TRBD2 (5 bases each). Trimming cost V 7 bases and J 0 bases, with 16 bases left between them. From germline, CDR1 is MNHNS and CDR2 SASEGT. The CDR3 length is 15 residues. CDR3 DNA: TGTGCCAGCACCCCCTCCGGGGCCCTCTCCTACGAGCAGTACTTC. Translating gives CASTPSGALSYEQYF.

This clonotype was detected only a few times. This rearrangement joins TRBV5-4 to TRBJ2-2, with D possibly matching TRBD1 (6 bases). Trimming removed 5 bases from V and 5 bases from J, with 16 bases in between. Germline V gives CDR1 SGHNT, CDR2 YYREEE (reference sequence). The CDR3 length is 15 residues. CDR3 in amino acids: CASSTTGSRTGELFF. The CDR3 DNA reads as TGTGCCAGCAGTACGACAGGTTCGAGGACCGGGGAGCTGTTTTTT.

This clonotype was recorded many times. The gene calls are TRBV7-2 and TRBJ2-2; D is perhaps TRBD2 (6 bases). The CDR3 runs 15 residues. V was clipped by 5 bases and J by 9 bases, with 19 bases between them. The germline CDR1 and CDR2 sequences are SGHTA and FQGNSA. The CDR3 region is CASSQEGPGSRELFF. CDR3 in DNA: TGTGCCAGCAGCCAGGAGGGGCCGGGTAGCCGGGAGCTGTTTTTT.

This clonotype has just a few counts. The V call is TRBV20-1, the J call TRBJ2-5; the match to TRBD2 covers 9 bases. The CDR3 is made up of 16 amino acids. Germline V lookup: CDR1 DFQATT, CDR2 SNEGSKA (reference sequence). V trimming: 5 bases; J trimming: 4 bases; junction bases outside the gene matches: 14. This CDR3 reads CSAYLAGVSGVETQYF. CDR3 DNA: TGCAGTGCTTACTTAGCGGGGGTTTCGGGGGTAGAGACCCAGTACTTC.

The chain links TRBV20-1 to TRBJ1-2; 7 nucleotides align to TRBD1. This CDR3 spans 14 amino acids. Unmatched junction bases numbered 9, after V lost 5 bases and J lost 3 bases. The germline V gene encodes CDR1 DFQATT and CDR2 SNEGSKA (reference sequence). In DNA, the CDR3 is TGCAGTGCTTCCGGGACAGTCACTTACTATGGCTACACCTTC. Translated, it gives CSASGTVTYYGYTF.

As to this clonotype: A much bigger clone sits one base away, suggesting this may be a read error. V usage is TRBV7-6 and J usage is TRBJ2-3; D tentatively fits TRBD1 or TRBD2 (5 bases each). From germline, CDR1 is SGHVS and CDR2 FNYEAQ. The CDR3 sequence is 15 residues long. The CDR3 protein is CANSRSGTPADTQYF. The CDR3 nucleotides are TGTGCCAACAGCCGCTCCGGGACCCCGGCAGATACGCAGTATTTT.

The chain links TRBV20-1 to TRBJ2-3; unclear D gene. Germline lookup yields CDR1 DFQATT and CDR2 SNEGSKA (reference sequence). This CDR3 contains 13 residues. Between the trimmed V and J ends, which lost 7 bases and 2 bases, there was a span of 13 bases. The CDR3 protein is CSGVVSFTDTQYF. In DNA form, the CDR3 reads TGCAGTGGCGTAGTTAGTTTCACAGATACGCAGTATTTT.

On this clonotype: This sequence may be a read error, since a much larger clone differs from it by one base. The CDR3 is CASSHGWGQGLPNTGELIF. The CDR3 nucleotides read TGTGCCAGCAGCCACGGTTGGGGACAGGGACTACCGAACACCGGGGAGCTGATTTTT. The J gene is TRBJ2-2, the V gene TRBV5-5; 9 bases line up with TRBD1. The germline gives CDR1 SGHKS, CDR2 YYEKEE (reference sequence). This CDR3 contains 19 residues.

This clonotype came up many times. This chain uses TRBV20-1 with TRBJ2-5; 13 nucleotides agree with TRBD2. The ends lost 6 bases at V and 5 bases at J; junction bases unmatched: 6. Germline values: CDR1 DFQATT, CDR2 SNEGSKA (reference sequence). The CDR3 has 14 residues. In DNA form, the CDR3 reads TGCAGTGCCGCGACTAGCGGGGGGACGGAGACCCAGTACTTC. Its translation is CSAATSGGTETQYF.

This chain joins TRBV2 and TRBJ2-2; 11 bases are a match to TRBD2. CDR1 and CDR2 from the germline V gene are SNHLY and FYNNEI. After removal of 8 bases from V and 7 bases from J, the junction contained 12 bases not matched to a gene. This CDR3 comprises 16 residues. Here the CDR3 DNA reads TGTGCCAGCTTCAATAGCGGGGGGGCCGCAAGCGGGGAGCTGTTTTTT. As protein: CASFNSGGAASGELFF.

In its sample, this clonotype was seen many times. This sequence joins TRBV7-2 and TRBJ1-1; D possibly corresponds to TRBD1 (5 bases). The CDR3 consists of 15 residues. CDR1 and CDR2 (germline): SGHTA, FQGNSA. V was pared by 4 bases and J by 2 bases, with 14 bases between. The CDR3 DNA reads TGTGCCAGCAGCTCCCTCCTGGGACCCAACACTGAAGCTTTCTTT. Its protein product is CASSSLLGPNTEAFF. Full variable domain (outside the CDR3, taken from reference TRBV7-2 and TRBJ1-1): GAGVSQSPSNKVTEKGKDVELRCDPISGHTALYWYRQSLGQGLEFLIYFQGNSAPDKSGLPSDRFSAERTGGSVSTLTIQRTQQEDSAVYLCASSSLLGPNTEAFFGQGTRLTVV.

The chain combines TRBV20-1 with TRBJ1-1; D is perhaps TRBD1 (6 bases). The CDR3 consists of 12 residues. The V and J ends lost 5 bases and 6 bases respectively, with 13 bases between them. The germline CDR1 and CDR2 sequences are DFQATT and SNEGSKA (reference sequence). The CDR3 loop reads CSALQGTPEAFF. In DNA form, the CDR3 reads TGCAGTGCTCTACAGGGAACGCCTGAAGCTTTCTTT.

The table lists this clonotype with many counts. The chain combines TRBV14 with TRBJ1-3; D remains ambiguous. V was shortened by 0 bases and J by 7 bases, with 13 bases between the two germline ends. In germline, CDR1 is SGHDN, CDR2 FVKESK. The CDR3 is 15 residues long. CDR3 coding DNA: TGTGCCAGCAGCCAAGATCGCTTTTTTCGGAACACCATATATTTT. It codes for CASSQDRFFRNTIYF.

This clonotype was observed a handful of times. The chain links TRBV15 to TRBJ1-5; a weak D match, TRBD1 (6 bases). V lost 5 bases to trimming and J lost 2 bases, with 22 bases between them. The germline CDR1 and CDR2 sequences are LNHNV and YYDKDF (reference sequence). This CDR3 region has 18 residues. The CDR3 protein is CATSGGGSGAFGNQPQHF. The CDR3 nucleotides are TGTGCCACCAGCGGAGGGGGGAGTGGGGCTTTCGGCAATCAGCCCCAGCATTTT. Complete variable domain (other parts from reference TRBV15 and TRBJ1-5): DAMVIQNPRYQVTQFGKPVTLSCSQTLNHNVMYWYQQKSSQAPKLLFHYYDKDFNNEADTPDNFQSRRPNTSFCFLDIRSPGLGDTAMYLCATSGGGSGAFGNQPQHFGDGTRLSIL.